This TCR beta chain was obtained from a study of T-cell reconstitution after alpha-beta-depleted transplantation in children. Regarding the study as a whole: By one year post-transplant, T-cell counts and diversity largely arose from T cells that were newly produced.

The germline CDR1 and CDR2 sequences are SEHNR and FQNEAQ (reference sequence). V lost 6 bases to trimming and J lost 5 bases; unmatched junction nucleotides: 8. This CDR3 contains 15 residues. Unique molecular identifiers were used in preparing the TCRbeta library. MiXCR, run by TCRdb on the PCR reads, gives a single entry per CDR3 protein. Found here are around 700,000 distinct CDR3 sequences, roughly 14% of them singletons; the top ten hold around 0.76%. A word on this clonotype: Its antigen is not known.

Material: PBMCs, obtained before TCRalphabeta/CD19-depleted stem cell transplant. The chain links TRBV7-9 to TRBJ2-1; 9 nucleotides match TRBD1. The TCR was taken from a girl aged 2-10 years with congenital amegakaryocytic thrombocytopenia, due to receive a stem cell transplant. DNA of the CDR3: TGTGCCAGCAGAGCCGGGACAGGGATCCACAATGAGCAGTTCTTC. Translated, it gives CASRAGTGIHNEQFF.